This T cell receptor beta chain emerged from a study of glioma-infiltrating T cells. Whole-study results and caveats: Very few CDR3 sequences were shared between tissue and blood. A blood CDR3 motif signature was depleted in highly divergent patients.

The ends were cut back, 0 bases at V and 0 bases at J, with 23 bases in the middle. The CDR3 covers 19 residues. Germline loops: CDR1 DFQATT, CDR2 SNEGSKA (reference sequence). This clonotype was observed many times. Its antigen is not identified. TCR alpha and beta CDR3 regions were amplified from RNA using iRepertoire nested multiplex PCR. TCRdb independently ran MiXCR on the multiplex PCR reads; one entry per CDR3 protein. There are 300,000 to 450,000 distinct CDR3 sequences in the sample; about two fifths occur only once, and around 12% lies in the top ten. This TCR was recovered from a human donor with low-grade glioma or glioblastoma, undergoing nonglioma brain surgery, or in good health (not recorded which). J is TRBJ1-1 and V is TRBV20-1; D is possibly TRBD1 (5 bases). Sequencing was carried out using glioma tissue, nonneoplastic brain tissue, or PBMCs (not recorded which). The CDR3 region is CSARDDAGPPPLMNTEAFF. The DNA for the CDR3 is TGCAGTGCTAGAGACGACGCGGGGCCACCTCCCCTAATGAACACTGAAGCTTTCTTT.